This TCR beta chain comes out of a study of blood T cell repertoires in COVID-19. Study as a whole: Spain, Italy and the United States supplied samples that represented acute and convalescent COVID-19.

Trimming pared 7 bases from V and 0 bases from J, leaving 7 bases between. This CDR3 contains 12 residues. Per germline, CDR1 SNHLY and CDR2 FYNNEI. Original processing notes: Amplification with reference gene primers provided the estimates of nucleated cell counts. Libraries were prepared by immunoSEQ multiplex PCR; TCRdb keeps only in-frame clonotypes and omits some of them. V and J calls and clone size are those listed in that table; D and trimming were worked out from the DNA. The data show roughly 340,000 clones, with around 87% seen just once and about 6% held by the top ten. The chain couples TRBV2 to TRBJ2-7; TRBD1 is a possible D gene (6 bases). The TCR was taken from a woman in her forties or fifties with COVID-19, enrolled during active disease. The sequenced sample was peripheral blood. CDR3 loop: CASKGDSYEQYF. The CDR3 DNA reads as TGTGCCAGCAAGGGGGACTCCTACGAGCAGTACTTC.